Following are 17 T cell receptor beta chains from one sample sequenced in a study of cytomegalovirus exposure and HLA in healthy donors. The PCR made use of 60 Vbeta and 13 Jbeta primers. The method was immunoSEQ multiplex PCR; TCRdb's version includes in-frame clones alone and lacks a portion of them. Of 95,000 to 110,000 clones listed, 76% are singletons. The sequencing input was PBMCs. Source of these receptors: a woman aged 18-30 years in good health and CMV-seropositive.

The chain joins TRBV10-3 to TRBJ2-7; D ambiguous. Trimming took 0 bases from V and 6 from J, leaving 6 bases between them. Germline V CDR1 and CDR2: ENHRY, SYGVKD. The CDR3 covers 12 residues. This CDR3 reads CAISESPSEQYF. The CDR3 DNA reads TGTGCCATCAGTGAGTCTCCTTCCGAGCAGTACTTC.

The V gene is TRBV7-9, the J gene TRBJ1-1; D possibly corresponds to TRBD1 (5 bases). The V and J ends lost 5 bases and 5 bases respectively, with 18 bases between them. Germline V gene lookup returns CDR1 SEHNR and CDR2 FQNEAQ (reference sequence). There are 15 residues in the CDR3. CDR3 DNA: TGTGCCAGCAGCAAAGGGGAGAGGAGCGGGACTGAAGCTTTCTTT. Its protein is CASSKGERSGTEAFF.

The chain has TRBV7-6 and TRBJ1-2; a weak D match, TRBD1 (6 bases). The V end lost 5 bases, the J end lost 2 bases, and 9 bases lay between the germline ends. The CDR3 is 13 amino acids. Germline CDR1 reads SGHVS; CDR2 reads FNYEAQ. This CDR3 is CASSPDRNYGYTF. In DNA, the CDR3 is TGTGCCAGCAGCCCCGACAGGAACTATGGCTACACCTTC.

This clone came up a few times. V is TRBV9 and J is TRBJ1-2, with 8 bases aligning to TRBD1. The CDR3 loop spans 14 amino acids. Germline V gene lookup returns CDR1 SGDLS and CDR2 YYNGEE. The V and J ends lost 2 bases and 4 bases, in that order; junction bases with no gene match: 4. The CDR3 nucleotides are TGTGCCAGCAGCGTTGGACAGGGAGTCTATGGCTACACCTTC. This gives the protein CASSVGQGVYGYTF.

The genes are TRBV6-6 and TRBJ1-1; TRBD1 agrees at 9 bases. The V segment lost 4 bases and the J segment 6 bases; nucleotides outside the gene matches: 9. Germline V gene sequence: CDR1 MNHNY, CDR2 SVGAGI (reference sequence). This CDR3 is 15 amino acids long. This CDR3 is CASSSPGTGSAEAFF. The CDR3 nucleotides read TGTGCCAGCAGTTCTCCCGGGACAGGGAGCGCTGAAGCTTTCTTT.

J is TRBJ1-1 and V is TRBV29-1; D remains ambiguous. The CDR3 is 11 amino acids. Germline CDR1 SQVTM, CDR2 ANQGSEA. V dropped 7 bases and J dropped 3 bases, with 9 bases sitting between them. The CDR3 reads CSGYGYTEAFF. The CDR3 DNA sequence: TGCAGCGGATACGGGTACACTGAAGCTTTCTTT.

The chain has TRBV20-1 and TRBJ2-1; D gene uncertain. Trimming took off 6 bases at V and 7 bases at J, with 7 bases between the two ends. CDR3 length: 10 residues. Germline V lookup: CDR1 DFQATT, CDR2 SNEGSKA (reference sequence). CDR3 residues: CSALKNEQFF. For the CDR3, the DNA is TGCAGTGCCCTAAAAAATGAGCAGTTCTTC.

V and J are TRBV5-1 and TRBJ2-2; 10 bases fit TRBD2. CDR3 length: 17 residues. The V gene end was trimmed by 4 bases and the J gene end by 1 base; junction bases not matched to a gene: 7. Germline assignment: CDR1 SGHRS and CDR2 YFSETQ. The DNA of the CDR3 is TGCGCCAGCAGCATCTCGGCTAGCGGGGGGAACACCGGGGAGCTGTTTTTT. Its protein is CASSISASGGNTGELFF.

This chain links TRBV12-5 with TRBJ1-2, with TRBD1 as a possible D gene (5 bases). V shed 2 bases and J shed 2 bases, with 6 bases lying between them. Germline V gene data show CDR1 as LGHNT and CDR2 as FRNRAP. CDR3 length: 13 amino acids. The CDR3 loop reads CASGLRQNYGYTF. In DNA form, the CDR3 reads TGTGCTAGTGGTTTGCGACAGAACTATGGCTACACCTTC.

In DNA form, the CDR3 reads TGTGCCAGCAGACTTAGCGGGGCTGGGGAAGAGACCCAGTACTTC. Translation gives CASRLSGAGEETQYF. The gene calls are TRBV6-5 and TRBJ2-5; TRBD2 agrees at 8 bases. The CDR3 runs 15 residues. The V gene's germline CDR1 is MNHEY and CDR2 SVGAGI. V dropped 6 bases and J dropped 3; count of bases not matched to a gene: 9.

The rearrangement joins TRBV18 to TRBJ1-1; a weak D match, TRBD1 (6 bases). V was clipped by 2 bases and J by 7 bases, with 8 bases between them. This CDR3 contains 12 residues. Per the germline V gene, CDR1 is KGHSH and CDR2 is LQKENI. CDR3 in DNA: TGTGCCAGCTCACCAGGACAGATTGAAGCTTTCTTT. This gives the protein CASSPGQIEAFF. Full variable domain (outside the CDR3, taken from reference TRBV18 and TRBJ1-1): NAGVMQNPRHLVRRRGQEARLRCSPMKGHSHVYWYRQLPEEGLKFMVYLQKENIIDESGMPKERFSAEFPKEGPSILRIQQVVRGDSAAYFCASSPGQIEAFFGQGTRLTVV.

The gene calls are TRBV28 and TRBJ2-1, with a possible D match to TRBD1 (6 bases). Germline CDR1 and CDR2: MDHEN and SYDVKM. The CDR3 runs to 11 residues. V was shortened by 6 bases and J by 6 bases, with 6 bases between the two germline ends. The CDR3 nucleotides read TGTGCCAGCAGCAGGGGCAATGAGCAGTTCTTC. This codes for CASSRGNEQFF.

The V gene is TRBV15, the J gene TRBJ1-5; D is perhaps TRBD1 (6 bases). The CDR3 is 16 residues long. V dropped 3 bases and J dropped 5 bases, with 17 bases sitting between them. Germline values: CDR1 LNHNV, CDR2 YYDKDF (reference sequence). CDR3 residues: CATSRVTGQRDQPQHF. The CDR3 DNA follows: TGTGCCACCAGCAGGGTAACCGGACAGCGTGATCAGCCCCAGCATTTT.

The chain uses TRBV2 and TRBJ2-2, with 8 bases matching TRBD1. CDR3 size: 15 residues. Germline CDR1 is SNHLY and CDR2 is FYNNEI. The V and J ends lost 5 bases and 1 base, in that order; junction bases with no gene match: 3. The CDR3 protein is CASSQDRGNTGELFF. The DNA of the CDR3 is TGTGCCAGCAGTCAAGACAGGGGGAACACCGGGGAGCTGTTTTTT.

The gene calls are TRBV5-6 and TRBJ1-5, with D tentatively TRBD1 (6 bases). The CDR3 totals 15 residues. V shed 5 bases and J shed 2 bases, with 14 bases lying between them. CDR1 SGHDT and CDR2 YYEEEE come from the germline V gene. CDR3 protein: CASSLLTGRNQPQHF. The CDR3, as DNA: TGTGCCAGCAGTTTATTGACAGGTCGCAATCAGCCCCAGCATTTT.

The chain joins TRBV19 to TRBJ2-5, with 7 bases matching TRBD2. The J call is uncertain, as TRBJ2-7 better fits the DNA end. CDR3 length: 13 amino acids. CDR1 is LNHDA, CDR2 SQIVND, per germline (reference sequence). CDR3 in amino acids: CASSAWGGYEQYF. The CDR3 bases are TGTGCCAGTAGTGCCTGGGGGGGTTACGAGCAGTACTTC.

J is TRBJ1-2 and V is TRBV10-2; D remains ambiguous. The CDR3 totals 14 residues. Germline lookup yields CDR1 WSHSY and CDR2 SAAADI. The V end was cut by 2 bases, the J end by 5 bases, with 12 bases between. CDR3 sequence (DNA): TGCGCCAGCAGTGAGCGAACAGATTTTTATGGCTACACCTTC. Translated, it gives CASSERTDFYGYTF.